This T cell receptor (beta chain) originates from a study of blood T cells in healthy people across ages. Germline loops: CDR1 LGHNT, CDR2 FRNRAP. The CDR3 length is 16 residues. The use of a sample-barcoded 5' primer and a J-beta primer mix characterized a second PCR of about 7 to 12 cycles. Each CDR3 protein is one row after TCRdb ran MiXCR on the 5' RACE reads. The data hold over a million distinct CDR3 sequences, with approximately 38% observed a single time. The donors, aged roughly 6 to 100, were healthy Caucasians from Russia. This clonotype was sampled from a woman in her late teens or twenties in good health. This rearrangement joins TRBV12-5 to TRBJ2-1; no definite D call. The better agreement between TRBJ2-7 and the DNA end casts doubt on the J call. Sequenced material: blood. The CDR3 here is CASGTTTVYSYNEQYF. The CDR3 DNA sequence: TGTGCTAGTGGGACCACCACCGTTTACTCCTACAATGAGCAGTACTTC.